Listed below are T cell receptor beta chains from one sample, sequenced in a study of human T cells and chemical hapten exposure. TCRdb recomputed calls from the RACE reads with MiXCR, one row per CDR3 protein. The sample records about 360,000 distinct CDR3 sequences, around 7% being singletons. Sample: whole blood, taken in connection with sensitization to the hapten diphenylcyclopropenone (DPC). These receptors were taken from a woman under 30 with alopecia areata. Some clones in this sample may be carry-over from other donors' samples. Both conserved end residues are part of each CDR3. Fields, in order: D gene, clone size, J gene, V gene, CDR3 protein, CDR3 DNA. D genes are given only for firm matches. A row's size may be missing; if present it is once, few, many or a size class.

D: NA
size: many
J: TRBJ2-3
V: TRBV4-3
CDR3: CASSQYRGVTDTQYF
DNA: TGCGCCAGCAGCCAATACCGCGGGGTCACAGATACGCAGTATTTT

D: TRBD2
size: many
J: TRBJ2-3
V: TRBV4-3
CDR3: CASSQARLAGGSSLSTDTQYF
DNA: TGCGCCAGCAGCCAAGCTAGACTAGCGGGGGGATCTAGTTTATCCACAGATACGCAGTATTTT

D: TRBD2
size: few
J: TRBJ2-7
V: TRBV27
CDR3: CASSRSLAGGHYEQYF
DNA: TGTGCCAGCAGTCGCAGCCTAGCGGGGGGGCACTACGAGCAGTACTTC

D: TRBD2
size: NA
J: TRBJ2-1
V: TRBV20-1
CDR3: CSLKLAAAYNEQFF
DNA: TGCAGTCTTAAACTAGCGGCCGCCTACAATGAGCAGTTCTTC

D: TRBD2
size: many
J: TRBJ2-3
V: TRBV7-2
CDR3: CASSSGLAGGVDTQYF
DNA: TGTGCCAGCAGCTCTGGACTAGCGGGGGGTGTGGATACGCAGTATTTT

D: TRBD1
size: many
J: TRBJ1-6
V: TRBV6-6
CDR3: CASSRDRLYSPLHF
DNA: TGTGCCAGCAGCAGGGACAGGCTTTATTCACCCCTCCACTTT

D: NA
size: NA
J: TRBJ2-1
V: TRBV4-2
CDR3: CASSTGTGNYNEQFF
DNA: TGTGCCAGCAGCACAGGGACCGGGAACTACAATGAGCAGTTCTTC

D: NA
size: few
J: TRBJ2-5
V: TRBV7-2
CDR3: CASSLGDPLSNQETQYF
DNA: TGTGCCAGCAGCTTAGGGGACCCACTATCCAACCAAGAGACCCAGTACTTC

D: NA
size: many
J: TRBJ1-2
V: TRBV4-3
CDR3: CASSQDGTGGYTF
DNA: TGCGCCAGCAGCCAAGACGGCACAGGCGGCTACACCTTC

D: NA
size: NA
J: TRBJ2-7
V: TRBV20-1
CDR3: CSARDAGLSYEQYF
DNA: TGCAGTGCTAGAGATGCGGGGCTATCCTACGAGCAGTACTTC

D: TRBD1
size: NA
J: TRBJ1-4
V: TRBV4-3
CDR3: CASSLDRGLEEKLFF
DNA: TGCGCCAGCAGCCTTGACAGGGGGTTAGAAGAAAAACTGTTTTTT

D: TRBD2
size: few
J: TRBJ2-7
V: TRBV20-1
CDR3: CSARDPLAGNYEQYF
DNA: TGCAGTGCTAGAGACCCTCTAGCGGGGAACTACGAGCAGTACTTC

D: NA
size: many
J: TRBJ2-7
V: TRBV6-1
CDR3: CASSEYEQYF
DNA: TGTGCCAGCAGTGAATACGAGCAGTACTTC

D: NA
size: many
J: TRBJ1-1
V: TRBV28
CDR3: CASSPPRNTEAFF
DNA: TGTGCCAGCAGTCCCCCTCGTAACACTGAAGCTTTCTTT

D: NA
size: NA
J: TRBJ2-4
V: TRBV5-4
CDR3: CASSQQGSKAKNIQYF
DNA: TGTGCCAGCAGCCAGCAGGGATCGAAAGCCAAAAACATTCAGTACTTC

D: TRBD1
size: NA
J: TRBJ2-1
V: TRBV12-5
CDR3: CASGRGQEQFF
DNA: TGTGCTAGTGGCCGGGGACAGGAGCAGTTCTTC

D: TRBD1
size: few
J: TRBJ2-7
V: TRBV28
CDR3: CASSLSGQGGLYEQYF
DNA: TGTGCCAGCAGTTTATCGGGACAGGGGGGCCTCTACGAGCAGTACTTC

D: TRBD2
size: few
J: TRBJ2-7
V: TRBV6-6
CDR3: CASSYSFGGSSYEQYF
DNA: TGTGCCAGCAGTTACTCATTCGGGGGGTCCTCCTACGAGCAGTACTTC

D: NA
size: NA
J: TRBJ1-5
V: TRBV2
CDR3: CASSEGLTSNQPQHF
DNA: TGTGCCAGCAGTGAAGGCCTTACGAGCAATCAGCCCCAGCATTTT

D: NA
size: many
J: TRBJ2-6
V: TRBV12-3/TRBV12-4
CDR3: CASSFGGSGANVLTF
DNA: TGTGCCAGCAGTTTCGGAGGTTCTGGGGCCAACGTCCTGACTTTC

D: TRBD1
size: few
J: TRBJ1-6
V: TRBV6-6
CDR3: CASSIRDSYNSPLHF
DNA: TGTGCCAGCAGTATCCGGGACAGCTATAATTCACCCCTCCACTTT

D: TRBD2
size: many
J: TRBJ2-7
V: TRBV7-6
CDR3: CASSSQLAGEAYEQYF
DNA: TGTGCCAGCAGCTCACAACTAGCGGGGGAGGCCTACGAGCAGTACTTC

D: NA
size: few
J: TRBJ1-5
V: TRBV28
CDR3: CASRVTDQPQHF
DNA: TGTGCCAGTCGGGTAACAGATCAGCCCCAGCATTTT

D: TRBD2
size: NA
J: TRBJ2-2
V: TRBV12-5
CDR3: CASGLLSGGLAGELFF
DNA: TGTGCTAGTGGTTTGCTCAGCGGGGGGTTGGCCGGGGAGCTGTTTTTT

D: NA
size: few
J: TRBJ1-1
V: TRBV4-3
CDR3: CASSHRSRDTEAFF
DNA: TGCGCCAGCAGCCACCGCTCCCGGGACACTGAAGCTTTCTTT

D: NA
size: NA
J: TRBJ2-5
V: TRBV28
CDR3: CASSFYGTQYF
DNA: TGTGCCAGCAGTTTTTACGGGACCCAGTACTTC

D: NA
size: NA
J: TRBJ1-6
V: TRBV6-5
CDR3: CASSYTAGPRNSPLHF
DNA: TGTGCCAGCAGCTACACCGCGGGGCCTCGAAATTCACCCCTCCACTTT

D: NA
size: NA
J: TRBJ2-3
V: TRBV10-3
CDR3: CAISESDLTDTQYF
DNA: TGTGCCATCAGTGAGTCGGACCTCACAGATACGCAGTATTTT

D: TRBD1
size: few
J: TRBJ2-7
V: TRBV27
CDR3: CASSAHRQGARHEQYF
DNA: TGTGCCAGCAGTGCCCACCGACAGGGCGCTAGGCACGAGCAGTACTTC

D: NA
size: few
J: TRBJ2-7
V: TRBV5-4
CDR3: CASSLGAGPKQYF
DNA: TGTGCCAGCAGCTTGGGGGCAGGCCCTAAGCAGTACTTC

D: TRBD1
size: few
J: TRBJ2-2
V: TRBV6-5
CDR3: CASSLLGTGGELFF
DNA: TGTGCCAGCAGTTTGCTCGGGACAGGCGGGGAGCTGTTTTTT

D: NA
size: few
J: TRBJ1-1
V: TRBV28
CDR3: CASSSRANTEAFF
DNA: TGTGCCAGCAGTTCCCGGGCGAACACTGAAGCTTTCTTT

D: NA
size: NA
J: TRBJ1-2
V: TRBV7-9
CDR3: CASSWDTGGYTF
DNA: TGTGCCAGCAGCTGGGACACTGGTGGCTACACCTTC